The 30 T cell receptor beta chains reported below all come from one sample, sequenced in a study of low-dose radiotherapy and immunotherapy resistance in tumors (dated by TCRdb to the early 2020s). Superscript III and a set of TRAV- and TRBV-specific primers were used to synthesize first-strand cDNA, so that both TCRalpha and TCRbeta chains were covered. TCRs were amplified for around 20 PCR cycles with Phusion, using a constant-region primer paired with the adapter attached to the V primers. The public reads were quality trimmed at Q25 with fastp and then assembled into clones with MiXCR by TCRdb, keeping productive beta chains. CDR3 protein sequences are deduplicated, and each keeps its most common genes and DNA. The sample data list roughly 11,000 distinct CDR3 sequences, and 60% to 80% of these were observed just once. The ten top clones hold 12% of the sample. These receptors all come from a human donor with advanced metastatic prostate, ovarian, gallbladder or colorectal cancer (not recorded which). This table probably holds off-target reads from a library built for another chain.

The V gene is TRBV2, the J gene TRBJ2-1; TRBD2 aligns across 8 bases. V lost 6 bases to trimming and J lost 2 bases; unmatched junction nucleotides: 3. Germline loops: CDR1 SNHLY, CDR2 FYNNEI. This CDR3 region has 14 residues. CDR3 nucleotide sequence: TGTGCCAGCAGAAGCGGGGGTGCCTACAATGAGCAGTTCTTC. Translation gives CASRSGGAYNEQFF.

The chain uses TRBV11-3 and TRBJ2-7; D possibly corresponds to TRBD2 (5 bases). CDR1 is SGHNT and CDR2 is YENEEA in the germline V gene. The CDR3 consists of 15 residues. The ends were cut back, 7 bases at V and 5 bases at J, with 21 bases in the middle. CDR3 protein: CASNPRGDVDDEQYF. The CDR3 DNA sequence: TGTGCCAGCAACCCCCGGGGAGACGTAGACGACGAGCAGTACTTC.

This rearrangement joins TRBV19 to TRBJ2-3, with a possible D match to TRBD2 (6 bases). Germline lookup yields CDR1 LNHDA and CDR2 SQIVND (reference sequence). The CDR3 has 14 amino acids. V lost 10 bases to trimming and J lost 5 bases, with 19 bases between them. The CDR3 DNA reads as TGTGCCACTCAACTGCGGGATGGCCTAGATACGCAGTATTTT. Protein sequence: CATQLRDGLDTQYF.

The chain has TRBV7-9 and TRBJ2-7; 14 nucleotides agree with TRBD2. Trimming at V came to 5 bases and at J to 0 bases, leaving 9 bases not matched to a gene. The germline CDR1 and CDR2 sequences are SEHNR and FQNEAQ (reference sequence). The CDR3 totals 18 residues. This chain's CDR3 is CASSPGLAGEGSSYEQYF. The CDR3 nucleotides read TGTGCCAGCAGCCCGGGACTAGCGGGAGAGGGGAGCTCCTACGAGCAGTACTTC.

V usage is TRBV5-1 and J usage is TRBJ2-1; D unclear. The CDR3 sequence is 14 residues long. Per germline, CDR1 SGHRS and CDR2 YFSETQ. The V end was cut by 0 bases, the J end by 2 bases, with 6 bases between. CDR3 protein: CASSLEVPYNEQFF. The CDR3 nucleotides read TGCGCCAGCAGCTTGGAAGTGCCCTACAATGAGCAGTTCTTC.

The rearrangement links TRBV20-1 to TRBJ1-5, with 9 bases that match TRBD1. The J segment lost 0 bases and the V segment lost 0 bases, leaving 3 bases of the junction unmatched. The CDR3 contains 16 residues. The V gene's germline CDR1 is DFQATT and CDR2 SNEGSKA (reference sequence). CDR3 coding DNA: TGCAGTGCTAGAGATGGGACAGGGACTAGCAATCAGCCCCAGCATTTT. It encodes CSARDGTGTSNQPQHF.

The rearrangement links TRBV9 to TRBJ2-1; D is perhaps TRBD1 or TRBD2 (5 bases each). Germline lookup yields CDR1 SGDLS and CDR2 YYNGEE. There are 13 residues in the CDR3. The V gene lost 4 bases and the J gene lost 9 bases, with 14 bases spanning the gap. The CDR3 protein is CASSPAPGLEQFF. DNA of the CDR3: TGTGCCAGCAGCCCGGCCCCGGGGCTTGAGCAGTTCTTC.

This chain joins TRBV24-1 and TRBJ2-7, with 10 positions matching TRBD2. The germline gives CDR1 KGHDR, CDR2 SFDVKD. With 4 bases clipped from V and 3 bases from J, the junction kept 8 bases outside the gene matches. The CDR3 is 16 residues long. CDR3 nucleotides: TGTGCCACCAGTGACAGTGGGACTAGCGTTAACTACGAGCAGTACTTC. Protein sequence: CATSDSGTSVNYEQYF.

The chain uses TRBV7-2 and TRBJ2-5; D may be TRBD1 (5 bases). The V gene's germline CDR1 is SGHTA and CDR2 FQGNSA. The CDR3 is 14 residues long. Trimming shortened V by 5 bases and J by 4 bases, and 14 bases separated the two germline ends. The CDR3 DNA reads TGTGCCAGCAGCGCTGACAGAGAACGAGAGACCCAGTACTTC. This codes for CASSADRERETQYF.

In its sample, this clonotype was seen a few times. The rearrangement links TRBV2 to TRBJ2-7; TRBD1 aligns across 9 bases. The CDR3 contains 13 residues. Germline V lookup: CDR1 SNHLY, CDR2 FYNNEI. V lost 5 bases and J lost 5; bases outside the gene matches: 4. In nucleotides, the CDR3 is TGTGCCAGCAGTAGAGGGACAGGGAACGAGCAGTACTTC. Translation gives CASSRGTGNEQYF.

The V and J genes are TRBV7-2 and TRBJ1-2; D is unclear. CDR3 length: 14 residues. V was cut by 3 bases and J by 4 bases, with 12 bases left in between. CDR1 is SGHTA and CDR2 is FQGNSA in the germline V gene. The CDR3 DNA is TGTGCCAGCAGCTTTCTGTCCGAGGCCTATGGCTACACCTTC. It encodes CASSFLSEAYGYTF.

The chain joins TRBV15 to TRBJ2-4, with D unclear. The CDR3 has 15 amino acids. Germline CDR1 and CDR2: LNHNV and YYDKDF (reference sequence). With 1 base removed from V and 2 bases from J, the gap between germline ends came to 9 bases. CDR3 bases: TGTGCCACCAGCAGAGGTGGATTCCCCAAAAACATTCAGTACTTC. It specifies CATSRGGFPKNIQYF.

Turning to this clonotype: The germline gene is not matched at one end of the junction; a read error may be the cause. As DNA, the CDR3 is TGTGCCAGCAGTCACTCGGGCCTAGCGGGTCCTACTAGCACAGATACGCAGTATTTT. It translates to CASSHSGLAGPTSTDTQYF. This rearrangement joins TRBV6-2 or TRBV6-3 to TRBJ2-3, with 8 positions matching TRBD2. Germline V CDR1 and CDR2: MNHEY, SVGEGT. The CDR3 has 19 residues.

The chain links TRBV20-1 to TRBJ1-5; D possibly corresponds to TRBD1 (5 bases). The CDR3 has 16 residues. CDR1 is DFQATT and CDR2 is SNEGSKA in the germline V gene (reference sequence). Trimming left V 1 base short and J 0 bases short, with 13 bases between. CDR3 in DNA: TGCAGTGCTAGAGGTTCGGGGCAGCATAGCAATCAGCCCCAGCATTTT. Its protein product is CSARGSGQHSNQPQHF.

The V gene is TRBV20-1, the J gene TRBJ2-1, with 11 bases aligning to TRBD2. Germline CDR1 is DFQATT and CDR2 is SNEGSKA (reference sequence). The J segment lost 7 bases and the V segment lost 0 bases, leaving 11 bases of the junction unmatched. This CDR3 region has 17 residues. CDR3 sequence: CSAREGGSGRAVNEQFF. The CDR3 bases are TGCAGTGCTAGAGAAGGTGGTAGCGGGAGGGCCGTGAATGAGCAGTTCTTC.

V gene TRBV6-2 or TRBV6-3 combines with J gene TRBJ2-1, with 15 bases that match TRBD2. CDR3 size: 19 residues. The junction had 11 bases not matched to a gene; V was cut back by 5 bases and J by 3 bases. Germline CDR1 MNHEY, CDR2 SVGEGT. The CDR3 spells CASSPNFPGLAGGYNEQFF. The CDR3 DNA is TGTGCCAGCAGTCCTAATTTTCCGGGACTAGCGGGAGGCTACAATGAGCAGTTCTTC.

This chain links TRBV19 with TRBJ2-1; a possible D gene is TRBD1 (6 bases). There are 13 residues in the CDR3. With 3 bases removed from V and 13 bases from J, the gap between germline ends came to 16 bases. The germline V gene encodes CDR1 LNHDA and CDR2 SQIVND (reference sequence). CDR3 sequence reads: CASSIGEPGQQFF. CDR3 DNA sequence: TGTGCCAGTAGTATCGGAGAACCGGGACAACAGTTCTTC.

V usage is TRBV10-3 and J usage is TRBJ1-2; no reliable D call. CDR1 ENHRY and CDR2 SYGVKD come from the germline V gene. The CDR3 runs to 11 residues. The ends were cut back, 6 bases at V and 0 bases at J, with 2 bases in the middle. The CDR3 DNA reads TGTGCCATCAGGGCTAACTATGGCTACACCTTC. This translates into CAIRANYGYTF.

This clonotype occurred a few times. The V call is TRBV5-1, the J call TRBJ1-1, with D perhaps TRBD1 (5 bases). Deletions cut 2 bases from V and 1 base from J, with 9 bases between. The germline gives CDR1 SGHRS, CDR2 YFSETQ. This CDR3 contains 14 residues. CDR3 DNA sequence: TGCGCCAGCAGCTTCCAGGGAAGGAACACTGAAGCTTTCTTT. This encodes CASSFQGRNTEAFF.

The chain employs TRBV21-1 and TRBJ2-3; no DNA check was done on the table's D call, TRBD1. TRBV21-1 is given as a pseudogene. There are 15 residues in the CDR3. The CDR3 region is CASSKDRGPTDTQYF. CDR3 coding DNA: TGTGCCAGCAGCAAAGACAGGGGGCCGACAGATACGCAGTATTTT.

The J gene is TRBJ2-1, the V gene TRBV5-1, with D hard to call. The CDR3 runs to 13 residues. The germline V gene has CDR1 SGHRS and CDR2 YFSETQ. V was pared by 5 bases and J by 6 bases, with 12 bases between. The CDR3 protein is CASSHPTANEQFF. CDR3 sequence (DNA): TGCGCCAGCAGTCATCCTACCGCCAATGAGCAGTTCTTC.

The rearrangement links TRBV12-3 or TRBV12-4 to TRBJ1-3; 8 nucleotides align to TRBD1. V lost 6 bases, J lost 1 base, and 8 bases stayed unmatched. The CDR3 has 16 residues. The CDR3 loop reads CASSNGQGRSGNTIYF. The DNA for the CDR3 is TGTGCCAGCAGCAACGGACAGGGCAGATCTGGAAACACCATATATTTT.

The genes are TRBV5-4 and TRBJ2-5; 7 bases align to TRBD2. V was clipped by 0 bases and J by 3 bases; unmatched bases: 5. Germline V gene sequence: CDR1 SGHNT, CDR2 YYREEE (reference sequence). The CDR3 runs to 15 residues. The CDR3 DNA reads as TGTGCCAGCAGCTTGGGGACTCGGGGGGAAGAGACCCAGTACTTC. Translated: CASSLGTRGEETQYF.

The chain employs TRBV20-1 and TRBJ1-4, with 10 bases matching TRBD1. CDR1 DFQATT and CDR2 SNEGSKA come from the germline V gene (reference sequence). The CDR3 consists of 15 residues. J was trimmed by 11 bases and V by 1 base; bases with no gene match: 10. The CDR3 DNA sequence: TGCAGTGCTAGAGTTGGACAGGGGGATTTCGGGAAACTGTTTTTT. This encodes CSARVGQGDFGKLFF.

This chain uses TRBV6-2 or TRBV6-3 with TRBJ2-5, with D perhaps TRBD2 (6 bases). The CDR3 is 13 amino acids. In germline, CDR1 is MNHEY, CDR2 SVGEGT. V lost 8 bases and J 5 bases, leaving 15 bases between the germline ends. This CDR3 is CASSLRLAETQYF. The CDR3 DNA reads TGTGCCAGCTCCCTGCGGCTAGCGGAGACCCAGTACTTC.

V and J are TRBV4-1 and TRBJ1-2; weak D call: TRBD1 (5 bases). V was cut by 4 bases and J by 7 bases, with 22 bases left in between. CDR1 and CDR2 (germline): MGHRA, YSYEKL. CDR3 length: 16 residues. DNA for the CDR3: TGCGCCAGCAGCCCCCGTCTCGGGGCGCCTCCCGGTGGCTACACCTTC. This encodes CASSPRLGAPPGGYTF.

The V gene is TRBV29-1, the J gene TRBJ1-1; possibly TRBD1 for D (6 bases). From germline, CDR1 is SQVTM and CDR2 ANQGSEA. This CDR3 is 13 amino acids long. Between the trimmed V and J ends, which lost 3 bases and 1 base, there was a span of 9 bases. CDR3: CSVEGGQNTEAFF. The CDR3 DNA reads TGCAGCGTTGAGGGGGGACAGAACACTGAAGCTTTCTTT.

The chain combines TRBV12-3 or TRBV12-4 with TRBJ1-2, with 7 bases identical to TRBD1. The CDR3 is made up of 12 amino acids. V lost 5 bases and J lost 12; bases outside the gene matches: 9. The CDR3, as DNA: TGTGCCAGCAGTGATCCGGGACAGAAAGACACCTTC. Its translation is CASSDPGQKDTF.

J is TRBJ2-2 and V is TRBV6-2 or TRBV6-3, with 9 bases identical to TRBD2. CDR3 length: 16 amino acids. V dropped 5 bases and J dropped 5; count of bases not matched to a gene: 9. Per germline, CDR1 MNHEY and CDR2 SVGEGT. The CDR3: CASSDPAGGDTGELFF. In nucleotides, the CDR3 is TGTGCCAGCAGTGACCCAGCGGGGGGAGATACCGGGGAGCTGTTTTTT.

J is TRBJ1-1 and V is TRBV5-1; 7 bases line up with TRBD1. After removal of 0 bases from V and 1 base from J, the junction contained 0 bases not matched to a gene. The germline gives CDR1 SGHRS, CDR2 YFSETQ. The CDR3 is 14 residues long. CDR3 region: CASSLGDRNTEAFF. Written as DNA, the CDR3 is TGCGCCAGCAGCTTGGGGGACAGGAACACTGAAGCTTTCTTT.